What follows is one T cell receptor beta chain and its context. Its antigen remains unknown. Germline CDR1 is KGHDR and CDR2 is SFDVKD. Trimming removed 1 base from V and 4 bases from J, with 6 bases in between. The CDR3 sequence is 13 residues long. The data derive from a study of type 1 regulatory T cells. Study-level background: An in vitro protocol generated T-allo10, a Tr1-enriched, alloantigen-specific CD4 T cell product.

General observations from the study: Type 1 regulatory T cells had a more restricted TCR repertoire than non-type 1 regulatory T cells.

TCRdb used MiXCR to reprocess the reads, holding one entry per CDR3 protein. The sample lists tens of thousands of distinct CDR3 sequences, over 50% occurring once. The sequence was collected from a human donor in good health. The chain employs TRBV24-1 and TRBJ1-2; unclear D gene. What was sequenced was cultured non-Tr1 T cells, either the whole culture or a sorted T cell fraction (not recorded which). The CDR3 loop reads CATSDFGGYGYTF. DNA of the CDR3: TGTGCCACCAGTGATTTTGGCGGCTATGGCTACACCTTC.